This T cell receptor (beta chain) was profiled in a study of lymphopenia after photon versus proton radiotherapy. Study-wide results and limits: Oligoclonal CD8+ Temra expansion after nadir drove photon patients' diversity drop. Only patients who died were analyzed for survival; proton advantage is unproven. Photon-treated patients lost naive T cells and TCR diversity; proton-treated stayed stable. Post-nadir TCR diversity decline inversely tracked overall survival among those who died.

Worth noting for this clone: Its antigen is still unknown.

The repertoire was sequenced with immunoSEQ multiplex PCR; TCRdb's copy has only in-frame clones and lacks some. The sample has about 25,000 clones; roughly 89% are singletons. The CDR3 is 15 residues long. V was cut by 6 bases and J by 2 bases, with 15 bases left in between. Germline loops: CDR1 SGHAT, CDR2 FQDESV (reference sequence). The clonotype originates from a man between 45 and 60 years old with gastric cancer. Sequencing was performed on peripheral blood, taken from a patient treated with photon-based radiotherapy. This rearrangement joins TRBV11-1 to TRBJ2-3; the D gene is possibly TRBD1 (5 bases). Written as DNA, the CDR3 is TGTGCCAGCAGAACAAAGGTCAGGGCCACAGATACGCAGTATTTT. Encoded protein: CASRTKVRATDTQYF. Variable domain in full (rest from reference TRBV11-1 and TRBJ2-3): EAEVAQSPRYKITEKSQAVAFWCDPISGHATLYWYRQILGQGPELLVQFQDESVVDDSQLPKDRFSAERLKGVDSTLKIQPAELGDSAMYLCASRTKVRATDTQYFGPGTRLTVL.